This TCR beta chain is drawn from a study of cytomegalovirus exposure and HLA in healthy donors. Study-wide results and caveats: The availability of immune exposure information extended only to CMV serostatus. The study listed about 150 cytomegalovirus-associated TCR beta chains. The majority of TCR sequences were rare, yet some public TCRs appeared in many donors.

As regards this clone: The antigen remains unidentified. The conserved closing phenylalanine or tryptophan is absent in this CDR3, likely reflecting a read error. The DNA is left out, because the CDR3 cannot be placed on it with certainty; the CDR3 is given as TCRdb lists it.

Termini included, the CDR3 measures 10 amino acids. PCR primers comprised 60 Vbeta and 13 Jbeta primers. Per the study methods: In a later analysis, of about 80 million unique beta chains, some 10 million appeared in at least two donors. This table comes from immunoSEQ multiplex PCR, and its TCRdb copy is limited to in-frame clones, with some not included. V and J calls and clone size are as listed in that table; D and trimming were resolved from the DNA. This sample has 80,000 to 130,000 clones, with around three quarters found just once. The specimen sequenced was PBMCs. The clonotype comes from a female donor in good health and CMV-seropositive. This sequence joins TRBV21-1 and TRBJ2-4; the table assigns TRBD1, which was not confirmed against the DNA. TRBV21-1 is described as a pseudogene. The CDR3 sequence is CASPGTENPV.